The 10 T cell receptor beta chains below all came from one sample that was sequenced in a study of T cell repertoires in cytomegalovirus infection. TCRdb re-called the reads with MiXCR, one entry per CDR3 protein. This table holds around 530,000 distinct CDR3 sequences, about 25% found once. Sequencing used PBMCs. These receptors all come from a human donor in good health (CMV status not recorded). Some clones in this sample may be carry-over from other donors' samples.

In this sample, this clonotype turned up a few times. The chain combines TRBV2 with TRBJ1-3, with 8 bases that match TRBD1. Losses at the gene ends were 6 bases for V and 6 bases for J; bases not matched to a gene: 4. The CDR3 spans 13 residues. Germline V gene lookup returns CDR1 SNHLY and CDR2 FYNNEI. CDR3 sequence: CASRPDRVNTIYF. CDR3 coding DNA: TGTGCCAGCAGGCCGGACAGGGTAAACACCATATATTTT. Looking up the rest from reference TRBV2 and TRBJ1-3 gives the full variable domain: EPEVTQTPSHQVTQMGQEVILRCVPISNHLYFYWYRQILGQKVEFLVSFYNNEISEKSEIFDDQFSVERPDGSNFTLKIRSTKLEDSAMYFCASRPDRVNTIYFGEGSWLTVV.

The chain combines TRBV5-1 with TRBJ2-5; D is perhaps TRBD2 (5 bases). Between the trimmed V and J ends, which lost 4 bases and 1 base, there was a span of 14 bases. The CDR3 is 15 amino acids. Germline CDR1 reads SGHRS; CDR2 reads YFSETQ. The CDR3 protein is CASSPGNSAQETQYF. The CDR3, as DNA: TGCGCCAGCAGCCCCGGGAACAGCGCCCAAGAGACCCAGTACTTC. Using reference TRBV5-1 and TRBJ2-5 for the parts outside the CDR3, the full variable domain is KAGVTQTPRYLIKTRGQQVTLSCSPISGHRSVSWYQQTPGQGLQFLFEYFSETQRNKGNFPGRFSGRQFSNSRSEMNVSTLELGDSALYLCASSPGNSAQETQYFGPGTRLLVL.

Many counts were recorded for this clonotype. This chain uses TRBV7-9 with TRBJ2-7; 9 bases map to TRBD2. The CDR3 runs to 17 residues. The germline V gene has CDR1 SEHNR and CDR2 FQNEAQ (reference sequence). Losses at the gene ends were 5 bases for V and 9 bases for J; bases not matched to a gene: 20. The CDR3 spells CASSPSGGRTSASRQYF. The DNA for the CDR3 is TGTGCCAGCAGCCCATCAGGGGGGAGGACTAGCGCGTCGAGGCAGTACTTC.

This chain links TRBV7-2 with TRBJ2-2; TRBD1 agrees at 7 bases. The CDR3 contains 12 residues. V was clipped by 5 bases and J by 9 bases; unmatched bases: 3. Germline V gives CDR1 SGHTA, CDR2 FQGNSA. The CDR3 nucleotides are TGTGCCAGCAGCAACAGGGGTTGGGAGCTGTTTTTT. It encodes CASSNRGWELFF.

The gene calls are TRBV29-1 and TRBJ1-1; TRBD1 aligns across 8 bases. The CDR3 loop spans 10 amino acids. Germline values: CDR1 SQVTM, CDR2 ANQGSEA. The CDR3 sequence: CTTGGTEAFF. The CDR3 region has the DNA TGCACAACAGGGGGCACTGAAGCTTTCTTT.

The V call is TRBV7-9, the J call TRBJ2-5; 9 bases are shared with TRBD1. V was pared by 4 bases and J by 1 base, with 4 bases of the junction left unmatched. The germline gives CDR1 SEHNR, CDR2 FQNEAQ (reference sequence). The CDR3 spans 15 residues. CDR3 loop: CASSSRQGVQETQYF. In DNA, the CDR3 is TGTGCCAGCAGCTCAAGACAGGGGGTCCAAGAGACCCAGTACTTC.

This clonotype was counted only a few times. The chain employs TRBV4-2 and TRBJ2-7; maybe TRBD2 (5 bases). With 1 base removed from V and 2 bases from J, the gap between germline ends came to 18 bases. Germline CDR1 and CDR2: LGHNA and YNFKEQ. The CDR3 contains 17 residues. DNA for the CDR3: TGTGCCAGCAGCCAAGGCGGCCAGAGCGGAAGAACCTACGAGCAGTACTTC. Its protein is CASSQGGQSGRTYEQYF.

This clonotype was counted between two and nine times. The V and J genes are TRBV27 and TRBJ2-4, with 7 bases that match TRBD1. The germline V gene has CDR1 MNHEY and CDR2 SMNVEV (reference sequence). The CDR3 totals 16 residues. V shed 5 bases and J 8 bases; nucleotides not matched to a gene: 15. CDR3 residues: CASSPTRQGRPDIQYF. For the CDR3, the DNA is TGTGCCAGCAGTCCGACTCGACAGGGTCGCCCCGACATTCAGTACTTC.

This clonotype has only a few counts. The CDR3 DNA reads as TGTGCCAGCAGCTTTTCCGGGACGGATAGCAATCAGCCCCAGCATTTT. Translated, it gives CASSFSGTDSNQPQHF. The V call is TRBV7-2, the J call TRBJ1-5, with D possibly TRBD1 on 5 matching bases. CDR1 is SGHTA, CDR2 FQGNSA, per germline. This CDR3 is 16 amino acids long. The germline V and J ends were trimmed by 3 bases and 0 bases, with 12 bases remaining between them.

This clonotype was seen a handful of times. Possible read error: a much larger clone is one base away. The chain recombines TRBV7-9 with TRBJ2-7, with D hard to call. CDR1 is SEHNR and CDR2 is FQNEAQ in the germline V gene (reference sequence). V was trimmed by 1 base and J by 2 bases, leaving 6 bases between them. The CDR3 extends over 13 amino acids. The CDR3 DNA follows: TGTGCCAGCAGCTTAGGGGAAACCTACGAGCAGTACTTC. Amino acid sequence: CASSLGETYEQYF.